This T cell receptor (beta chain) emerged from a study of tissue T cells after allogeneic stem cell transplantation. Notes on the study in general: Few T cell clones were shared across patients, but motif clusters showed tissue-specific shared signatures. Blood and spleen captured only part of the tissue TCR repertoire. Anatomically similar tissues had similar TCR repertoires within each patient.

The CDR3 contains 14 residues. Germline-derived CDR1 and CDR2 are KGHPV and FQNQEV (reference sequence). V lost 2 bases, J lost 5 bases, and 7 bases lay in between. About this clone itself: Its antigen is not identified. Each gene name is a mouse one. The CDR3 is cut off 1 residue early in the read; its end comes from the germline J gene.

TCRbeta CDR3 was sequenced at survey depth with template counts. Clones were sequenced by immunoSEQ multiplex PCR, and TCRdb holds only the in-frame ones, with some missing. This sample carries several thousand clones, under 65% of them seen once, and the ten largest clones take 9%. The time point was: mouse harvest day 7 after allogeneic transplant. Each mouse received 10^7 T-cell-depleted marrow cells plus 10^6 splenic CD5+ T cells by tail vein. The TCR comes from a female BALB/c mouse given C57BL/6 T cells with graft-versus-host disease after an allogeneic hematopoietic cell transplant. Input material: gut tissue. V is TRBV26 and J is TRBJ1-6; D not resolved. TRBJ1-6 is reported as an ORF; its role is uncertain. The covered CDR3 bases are TGTGCCAGCAGTCTGGGGTTTCATAATTCGCCCCTCTAC. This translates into CASSLGFHNSPLY. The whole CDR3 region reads CASSLGFHNSPLYF.